This TCR beta chain was profiled in a study of CD8 T cells in Susac syndrome. CD8+ and CD4+ T cells from blood underwent TCR beta sequencing. Reverse transcription of about 0.5 to 1 ug RNA was carried out with random hexamers. Amplification of the TCR beta CDR3 was carried out by immunoSEQ multiplex PCR, which spanned a total of 54 Vbeta and 13 Jbeta segments. In TCRdb, the immunoSEQ multiplex PCR reads were re-called with MiXCR into one record per CDR3 protein. The sample records about 200,000 distinct CDR3 sequences, 85% to 95% being singletons. Germline assignment: CDR1 SNHLY and CDR2 FYNNEI. This CDR3 contains 13 residues. Trimming removed 8 bases from V and 0 bases from J, with 8 bases in between.

This TCR came from a human donor in good health. The chain employs TRBV2 and TRBJ1-5, with D hard to call. Sequencing was performed on CD4+ T cells from PBMCs. CDR3 coding DNA: TGTGCCAGCGAGCAGGATAGCAATCAGCCCCAGCATTTT. Protein product: CASEQDSNQPQHF.